Below are 13 T cell receptor beta chains sequenced from a single sample in a study of CXCR3-negative and CXCR3-positive naive CD8 T cells. UMI-tagged TRB cDNA libraries were built via 5' RACE. TCRdb reprocessed the 5' RACE reads; each CDR3 protein has one entry and no DNA is given. The sample table sets out about 120,000 distinct CDR3 sequences. Material: naive CXCR3- CD8+ T cells from blood. The subset was: CD45RO-CCR7+CD27+CD95- naive CD8+ T cells lacking CXCR3 (TNR3-). The receptors shown here come from a human donor in good health. Some clones in this sample may be carry-over from other donors' samples.

The rearrangement links TRBV4-1 to TRBJ2-7; there is no DNA to check the TCRdb D call of TRBD1. This CDR3 comprises 16 residues. Germline V CDR1 and CDR2: MGHRA, YSYEKL. The CDR3 here is CASSQGPQGAGYEQYF.

The CDR3: CASSFFQDRYNEQFF. The genes are TRBV5-1 and TRBJ2-1. The CDR3 covers 15 residues. In germline, CDR1 is SGHRS, CDR2 YFSETQ. Using reference TRBV5-1 and TRBJ2-1 for the parts outside the CDR3, the full variable domain is KAGVTQTPRYLIKTRGQQVTLSCSPISGHRSVSWYQQTPGQGLQFLFEYFSETQRNKGNFPGRFSGRQFSNSRSEMNVSTLELGDSALYLCASSFFQDRYNEQFFGPGTRLTVL.

V and J are TRBV4-3 and TRBJ2-1. Germline loops: CDR1 LGHNA, CDR2 YSLEER. The CDR3 covers 18 residues. This CDR3 is CASSQDRGSSPSYNEQFF.

The chain links TRBV7-8 to TRBJ2-1; lacking DNA, the TRBD1 call made by TCRdb goes unchecked. Germline CDR1 and CDR2: SGHVS and FQNEAQ. The CDR3 consists of 18 residues. The CDR3: CASSSLSFDREPYNEQFF.

This rearrangement joins TRBV29-1 to TRBJ2-1; without DNA, the TCRdb call of TRBD2 cannot be checked. There are 12 residues in the CDR3. Per germline, CDR1 SQVTM and CDR2 ANQGSEA. The CDR3 sequence: CSVEERELERFF.

V usage is TRBV6-4 and J usage is TRBJ2-2. The CDR3 has 15 residues. Germline V gives CDR1 MRHNA, CDR2 SNTAGT. CDR3 region: CASESEQLNTGELFF.

The chain employs TRBV6-5 and TRBJ2-7; with no DNA, the TCRdb D assignment of TRBD1 cannot be verified. The germline CDR1 and CDR2 sequences are MNHEY and SVGAGI. This CDR3 has 16 amino acids. The CDR3 spells CASSRPTGINSYEQYF.

The chain has TRBV28 and TRBJ2-2; with no DNA, the TCRdb D assignment of TRBD2 cannot be verified. This CDR3 spans 14 amino acids. Germline V lookup: CDR1 MDHEN, CDR2 SYDVKM. CDR3 loop: CATDYGRLTGELFF.

The CDR3 region is CASSQAWGGLYEQYF. V usage is TRBV3-1 and J usage is TRBJ2-7; TCRdb's D gene call, TRBD2, goes unchecked for lack of DNA. The CDR3 has 15 amino acids. CDR1 is LGHDT and CDR2 is YNNKEL in the germline V gene (reference sequence).

The V gene is TRBV28, the J gene TRBJ2-5. The CDR3 sequence is 11 residues long. Germline loops: CDR1 MDHEN, CDR2 SYDVKM. The CDR3 sequence is CASDRGETQYF.

The rearrangement joins TRBV6-5 to TRBJ1-2; TCRdb picks TRBD1, but there is no DNA to check that call. CDR1 MNHEY and CDR2 SVGAGI come from the germline V gene. This CDR3 is built from 15 residues. The CDR3 sequence is CASSYSGTGGKGYTF.

This chain connects TRBV7-2 to TRBJ2-7; TCRdb's assignment of TRBD1 cannot be checked, as there is no DNA. Looked up from germline, CDR1 is SGHTA and CDR2 is FQGNSA. There are 13 residues in the CDR3. CDR3 in amino acids: CASSHPGTYEQYF. Filled out from reference TRBV7-2 and TRBJ2-7, the complete variable domain reads GAGVSQSPSNKVTEKGKDVELRCDPISGHTALYWYRQSLGQGLEFLIYFQGNSAPDKSGLPSDRFSAERTGGSVSTLTIQRTQQEDSAVYLCASSHPGTYEQYFGPGTRLTVT.

The gene calls are TRBV7-2 and TRBJ2-3; TCRdb's D call of TRBD2 is untestable without DNA. Per germline, CDR1 SGHTA and CDR2 FQGNSA. This CDR3 is 16 amino acids long. The CDR3 sequence is CASSSLAGRSTDTQYF.